This T cell receptor beta chain emerged from a study of blood T cell repertoires in COVID-19. Whole-study context: COVID-19 samples, acute and convalescent, were from the United States, Italy and Spain. In each case, the material was cDNA or gDNA derived from T cells, B-cell-depleted T cells, or PBMCs.

CDR1 and CDR2 from the germline V gene are SNHLY and FYNNEI. CDR3 length: 15 amino acids. Trimming pared 4 bases from V and 8 bases from J, leaving 20 bases between. Clones were sequenced by immunoSEQ multiplex PCR, and TCRdb holds only the in-frame ones, with some missing. The data show approximately 46,000 clones, approximately 87% seen once. The receptor comes from a human donor in a cohort sampled during active COVID-19. The material sequenced was peripheral blood. The chain couples TRBV2 to TRBJ1-2; D is unclear. The CDR3 DNA reads as TGTGCCAGCAGTGTGACGGACTCGGCAGTGGAGGGCTACACCTTC. Protein: CASSVTDSAVEGYTF. Filled out from reference TRBV2 and TRBJ1-2, the complete variable domain reads EPEVTQTPSHQVTQMGQEVILRCVPISNHLYFYWYRQILGQKVEFLVSFYNNEISEKSEIFDDQFSVERPDGSNFTLKIRSTKLEDSAMYFCASSVTDSAVEGYTFGSGTRLTVV.